This T cell receptor beta chain stems from a study of shared clonotypes between healthy human individuals. The CDR3 has 17 residues. Per the germline V gene, CDR1 is SGHDN and CDR2 is FVKESK. The V gene lost 4 bases and the J gene lost 1 base, with 16 bases spanning the gap. Several immunoSEQ 96-well plates shared each subset's DNA, each plate a replicate. Measured with immunoSEQ multiplex PCR; TCRdb has only the in-frame clones, and not every one. The sample holds about 2.3 million clones; 90% to 95% are singletons and the top ten take 0.35% to 0.45%. The chain carries TRBV14 and TRBJ2-2, with D tentatively TRBD1 or TRBD2 (5 bases each). The receptor comes from a young man in good health. Some clones in this sample may be carry-over from other donors' samples. The source material was naive CD4+ T cells from PBMCs. Subset meaning: CD45RA+ positively selected. The CDR3 nucleotides are TGTGCCAGCAGCCTAGTCATGGGACCGTTGAACACCGGGGAGCTGTTTTTT. This gives the protein CASSLVMGPLNTGELFF.